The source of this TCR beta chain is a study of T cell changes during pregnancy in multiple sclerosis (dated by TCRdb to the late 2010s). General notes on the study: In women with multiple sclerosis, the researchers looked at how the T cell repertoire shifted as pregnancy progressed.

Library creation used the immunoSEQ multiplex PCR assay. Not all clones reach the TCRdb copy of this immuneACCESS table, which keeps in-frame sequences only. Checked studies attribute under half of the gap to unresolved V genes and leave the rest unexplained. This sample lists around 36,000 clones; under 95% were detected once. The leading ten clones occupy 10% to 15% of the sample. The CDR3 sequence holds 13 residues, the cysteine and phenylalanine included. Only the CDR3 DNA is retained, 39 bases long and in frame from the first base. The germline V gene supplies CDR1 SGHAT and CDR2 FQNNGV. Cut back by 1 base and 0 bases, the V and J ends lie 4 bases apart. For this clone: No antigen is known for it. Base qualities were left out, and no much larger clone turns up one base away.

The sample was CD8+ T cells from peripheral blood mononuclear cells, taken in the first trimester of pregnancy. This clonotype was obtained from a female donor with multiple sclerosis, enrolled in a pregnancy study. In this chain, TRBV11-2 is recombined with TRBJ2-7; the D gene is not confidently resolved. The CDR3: CASSLGSSYEQYF. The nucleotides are TGTGCCAGCAGCTTAGGGAGCTCCTACGAGCAGTACTTC.